This T cell receptor (beta chain) was obtained from a study of T-cell reconstitution after alpha-beta-depleted transplantation in children. TCRbeta library construction was performed incorporating unique molecular identifiers. MiXCR was run by TCRdb on the PCR reads, yielding one entry per CDR3 protein. Here the sample spans 500,000 or so distinct CDR3 sequences, over 9.5% being singletons. Findings of the study overall: Several hundred expanded graft clones reportedly gave rise to the alpha-beta T cells present about two months after transplant. Recipient T cells and thymic progenitors that survived gave rise to the high TCRbeta diversity observed at day 60 in some patients.

The table lists this clonotype with a few counts. What it binds is unknown. CDR3 size: 14 residues. Germline CDR1 SEHNR, CDR2 FQNEAQ (reference sequence). V was pared by 5 bases and J by 4 bases, with 12 bases between. Specimen: PBMCs, mostly from graft donor cells, collected 180 days after TCRalphabeta/CD19-depleted stem cell transplant. This sequence joins TRBV7-9 and TRBJ1-5; D not certain. The source is a female patient aged 2 to 10 who had a stem cell transplant for aplastic anemia, so the T cells may come from the graft donor. CDR3 coding DNA: TGTGCCAGCAGCGTTGGCAACTTTAATCAGCCCCAGCATTTT. The encoded protein is CASSVGNFNQPQHF.